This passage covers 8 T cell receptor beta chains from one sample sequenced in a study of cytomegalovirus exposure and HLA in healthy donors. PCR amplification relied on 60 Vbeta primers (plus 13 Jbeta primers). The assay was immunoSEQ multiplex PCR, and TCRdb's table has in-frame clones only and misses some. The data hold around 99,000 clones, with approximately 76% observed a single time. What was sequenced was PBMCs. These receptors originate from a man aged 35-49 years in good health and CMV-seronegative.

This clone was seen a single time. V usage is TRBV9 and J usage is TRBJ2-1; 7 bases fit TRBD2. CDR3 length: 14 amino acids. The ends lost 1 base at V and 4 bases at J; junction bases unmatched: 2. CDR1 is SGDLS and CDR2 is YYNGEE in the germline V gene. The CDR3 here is CASSVWGGYNEQFF. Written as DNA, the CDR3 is TGTGCCAGCAGCGTATGGGGGGGTTACAATGAGCAGTTCTTC.

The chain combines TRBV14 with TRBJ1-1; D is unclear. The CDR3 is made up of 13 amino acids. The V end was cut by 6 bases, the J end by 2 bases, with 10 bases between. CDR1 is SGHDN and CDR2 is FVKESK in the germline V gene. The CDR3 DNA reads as TGTGCCAGCAGAGCGGACGGTAACACTGAAGCTTTCTTT. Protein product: CASRADGNTEAFF. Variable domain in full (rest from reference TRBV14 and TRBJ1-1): EAGVTQFPSHSVIEKGQTVTLRCDPISGHDNLYWYRRVMGKEIKFLLHFVKESKQDESGMPNNRFLAERTGGTYSTLKVQPAELEDSGVYFCASRADGNTEAFFGQGTRLTVV.

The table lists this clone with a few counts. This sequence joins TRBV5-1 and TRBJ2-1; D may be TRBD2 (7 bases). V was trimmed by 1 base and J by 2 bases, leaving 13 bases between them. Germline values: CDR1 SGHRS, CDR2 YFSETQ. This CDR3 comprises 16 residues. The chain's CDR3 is CASSLPGGGPYNEQFF. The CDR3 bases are TGCGCCAGCAGCTTGCCTGGCGGGGGCCCCTACAATGAGCAGTTCTTC.

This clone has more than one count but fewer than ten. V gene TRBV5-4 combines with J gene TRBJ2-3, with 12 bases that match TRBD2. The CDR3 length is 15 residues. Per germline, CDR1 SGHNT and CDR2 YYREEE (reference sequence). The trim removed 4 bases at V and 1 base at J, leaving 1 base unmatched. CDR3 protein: CASSRTSGGTDTQYF. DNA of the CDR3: TGTGCCAGCAGCAGGACTAGCGGGGGCACAGATACGCAGTATTTT.

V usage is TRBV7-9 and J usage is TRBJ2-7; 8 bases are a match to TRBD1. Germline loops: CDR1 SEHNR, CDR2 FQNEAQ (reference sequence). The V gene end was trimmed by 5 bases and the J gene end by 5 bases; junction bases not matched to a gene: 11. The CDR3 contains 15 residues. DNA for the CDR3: TGTGCCAGCAGCAGGGCACAGGGGGTGGTCAACGAGCAGTACTTC. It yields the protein CASSRAQGVVNEQYF.

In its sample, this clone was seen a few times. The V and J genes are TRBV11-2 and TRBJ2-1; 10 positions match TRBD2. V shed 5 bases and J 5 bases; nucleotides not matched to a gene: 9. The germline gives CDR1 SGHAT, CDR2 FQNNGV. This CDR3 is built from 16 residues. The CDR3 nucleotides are TGTGCCAGCAGCGGTCGGACTAGCGGAAAAAACAATGAGCAGTTCTTC. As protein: CASSGRTSGKNNEQFF. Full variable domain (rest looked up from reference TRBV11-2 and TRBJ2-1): EAGVAQSPRYKIIEKRQSVAFWCNPISGHATLYWYQQILGQGPKLLIQFQNNGVVDDSQLPKDRFSAERLKGVDSTLKIQPAKLEDSAVYLCASSGRTSGKNNEQFFGPGTRLTVL.

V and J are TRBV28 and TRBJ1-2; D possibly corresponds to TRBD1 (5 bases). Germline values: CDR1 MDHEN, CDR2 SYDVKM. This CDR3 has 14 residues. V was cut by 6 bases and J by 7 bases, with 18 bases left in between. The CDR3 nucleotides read TGTGCCAGCAGGGTTCGAGAAATTAGGGGTGGCTACACCTTC. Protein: CASRVREIRGGYTF.

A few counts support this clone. CDR3 nucleotide sequence: TGTGCCAGCAGTCCCAGGGACACCTCTTCGTACTTC. Protein sequence: CASSPRDTSSYF. The V call is TRBV6-6, the J call TRBJ2-7, with D tentatively TRBD1 (6 bases). Germline V gene sequence: CDR1 MNHNY, CDR2 SVGAGI (reference sequence). Trimming took off 5 bases at V and 12 bases at J, with 17 bases between the two ends. CDR3 length equals 12 residues.